This entry lists 25 T cell receptor beta chains sequenced from one sample in a study of resident and recirculating memory T cells in vitiligo. Data came from immunoSEQ multiplex PCR; TCRdb stores just in-frame clones and leaves some out. Of around 43,000 clones in the sample, about nine tenths were seen once. Specimen: blood. These receptors were collected from a male donor with vitiligo.

The chain carries TRBV5-6 and TRBJ1-2; 9 nucleotides agree with TRBD1. Unmatched junction bases numbered 6, after V lost 3 bases and J lost 6 bases. The germline V gene encodes CDR1 SGHDT and CDR2 YYEEEE. This CDR3 region has 14 residues. CDR3 coding DNA: TGTGCCAGCAGCTCACAGGGGGCTCTGGATGGCTACACCTTC. Translation gives CASSSQGALDGYTF.

V gene TRBV7-8 combines with J gene TRBJ2-3; 7 bases map to TRBD2. The germline V gene encodes CDR1 SGHVS and CDR2 FQNEAQ. The CDR3 is made up of 16 amino acids. The V gene end was trimmed by 0 bases and the J gene end by 0 bases; junction bases not matched to a gene: 3. This CDR3 is CASSLASSGSTDTQYF. The DNA for the CDR3 is TGTGCCAGCAGCTTAGCGTCTAGCGGAAGCACAGATACGCAGTATTTT.

The chain employs TRBV30 and TRBJ1-2, with no clear D. This CDR3 has 13 amino acids. Trimming removed 0 bases from V and 4 bases from J, with 9 bases in between. CDR1 GTSNPN and CDR2 SVGIG come from the germline V gene (reference sequence). The CDR3 here is CAWSVEASYGYTF. The CDR3 DNA sequence: TGTGCCTGGAGTGTTGAGGCGAGCTATGGCTACACCTTC. Filled out from reference TRBV30 and TRBJ1-2, the complete variable domain reads SQTIHQWPATLVQPVGSPLSLECTVEGTSNPNLYWYRQAAGRGLQLLFYSVGIGQISSEVPQNLSASRPQDRQFILSSKKLLLSDSGFYLCAWSVEASYGYTFGSGTRLTVV.

In its sample, this clone is medium-sized. The chain couples TRBV6-6 to TRBJ1-2; D is unclear. This CDR3 region has 14 residues. In germline, CDR1 is MNHNY, CDR2 SVGAGI (reference sequence). The ends were cut back, 0 bases at V and 1 base at J, with 6 bases in the middle. The CDR3 sequence is CASSYSTFNYGYTF. The CDR3 DNA is TGTGCCAGCAGTTACTCGACATTTAACTATGGCTACACCTTC.

The J gene is TRBJ1-5, the V gene TRBV7-9, with unresolved D. This CDR3 comprises 12 residues. Germline V gives CDR1 SEHNR, CDR2 FQNEAQ (reference sequence). V lost 1 base and J lost 7, with 5 bases in between. In DNA form, the CDR3 reads TGTGCCAGCAGCTTAGGAGGCCAGCCCCAGCATTTT. Encoded protein: CASSLGGQPQHF.

CDR3 DNA: TGTGCCAGCAGCGTCCAGACAATGAACACTGAAGCTTTCTTT. This gives the protein CASSVQTMNTEAFF. V is TRBV9 and J is TRBJ1-1; D gene unclear. Trimming removed 2 bases from V and 0 bases from J, with 8 bases in between. Germline V gene data show CDR1 as SGDLS and CDR2 as YYNGEE. The CDR3 runs 14 residues.

This rearrangement joins TRBV7-6 to TRBJ1-2; 10 nucleotides agree with TRBD1. Germline loops: CDR1 SGHVS, CDR2 FNYEAQ. This CDR3 is built from 16 residues. The ends lost 4 bases at V and 7 bases at J; junction bases unmatched: 12. The CDR3 DNA reads TGTGCCAGCAGCTGGGGCGGGACAGGGGACCGGAGTGGCTACACCTTC. It is translated as CASSWGGTGDRSGYTF.

Points on this clone: Its ends do not fully match the called genes, so a read error is possible. DNA of the CDR3: TGTGCTAGCAGCCCAGGGAGCCTGGGGGGTGAAAAACTGTTTTTT. Encoded protein: CASSPGSLGGEKLFF. The rearrangement links TRBV7-7 to TRBJ1-4; a possible D gene is TRBD1 (5 bases). This CDR3 comprises 15 residues. The germline V gene encodes CDR1 SSHAT and CDR2 FNYEAQ (reference sequence).

The rearrangement uses TRBV19 and TRBJ2-7, with D possibly being TRBD1 (6 bases). This CDR3 comprises 13 residues. Looked up from germline, CDR1 is LNHDA and CDR2 is SQIVND (reference sequence). The V end lost 11 bases, the J end lost 2 bases, and 16 bases lay between the germline ends. The CDR3 sequence: CASKGAGAYEQYF. The CDR3 coding sequence is TGTGCCTCAAAAGGGGCAGGGGCCTACGAGCAGTACTTC.

The V call is TRBV7-9, the J call TRBJ2-1, with TRBD2 matching over 10 bases. The V gene end was trimmed by 8 bases and the J gene end by 5 bases; junction bases not matched to a gene: 3. The CDR3 runs to 13 residues. CDR1 and CDR2 from the germline V gene are SEHNR and FQNEAQ (reference sequence). The CDR3 loop is CASGLAVNNEQFF. CDR3 DNA sequence: TGTGCCAGCGGACTAGCGGTTAACAATGAGCAGTTCTTC.

The rearrangement uses TRBV7-2 and TRBJ1-6; D not certain. Trimming cost V 2 bases and J 8 bases, with 7 bases left between them. The CDR3 is 13 amino acids. Germline loops: CDR1 SGHTA, CDR2 FQGNSA. In DNA, the CDR3 is TGTGCCAGCAGCTTATCCCCGGATTCACCCCTCCACTTT. Protein sequence: CASSLSPDSPLHF.

This chain uses TRBV5-8 with TRBJ1-6, with TRBD1 matching 7 bases. CDR3 size: 18 residues. V lost 1 base and J lost 0; bases outside the gene matches: 7. Germline V CDR1 and CDR2: SGHTS, YDEGEE. In DNA form, the CDR3 reads TGTGCCAGCAGCTTGATGACAGGGCAAAGCTCCTATAATTCACCCCTCCACTTT. As protein: CASSLMTGQSSYNSPLHF.

Details on this clone: One end of the junction is discordant with germline, which a read error may explain. The chain joins TRBV30 to TRBJ2-1, with 14 bases matching TRBD2. Germline V gene data show CDR1 as GTSNPN and CDR2 as SVGIG (reference sequence). The CDR3 consists of 14 residues. The chain's CDR3 is CAWSPGLAGVVGLF. CDR3 DNA: TGTGCCTGGAGCCCGGGACTAGCGGGGGTAGTAGGGCTCTTC.

V gene TRBV9 combines with J gene TRBJ1-3; D is uncertain. V lost 0 bases to trimming and J lost 4 bases, with 5 bases between them. The CDR3 is 13 residues long. CDR1 is SGDLS and CDR2 is YYNGEE in the germline V gene. This CDR3 reads CASSVVAGNTIYF. The DNA of the CDR3 is TGTGCCAGCAGCGTAGTAGCCGGAAACACCATATATTTT.

This clone was found a few times. This rearrangement joins TRBV7-9 to TRBJ2-3; 8 bases fit TRBD1. Germline V lookup: CDR1 SEHNR, CDR2 FQNEAQ (reference sequence). The CDR3 runs to 15 residues. Unmatched junction bases numbered 2, after V lost 1 base and J lost 2 bases. The CDR3 coding sequence is TGTGCCAGCAGCTTAGTGACAGGGGACACAGATACGCAGTATTTT. It yields the protein CASSLVTGDTDTQYF.

V and J are TRBV6-6 and TRBJ2-4; a weak D match, TRBD2 (6 bases). The CDR3 spans 14 residues. Germline-derived CDR1 and CDR2 are MNHNY and SVGAGI (reference sequence). The V gene lost 6 bases and the J gene lost 13 bases, with 22 bases spanning the gap. Here the CDR3 DNA reads TGTGCCAGCAGGCCGGGACTCCTCCAAGAGAGCCAGTACTTC. The encoded protein is CASRPGLLQESQYF.

This sequence joins TRBV9 and TRBJ1-4, with D uncertain. Germline values: CDR1 SGDLS, CDR2 YYNGEE. This CDR3 comprises 15 residues. V shed 3 bases and J shed 8 bases, with 17 bases lying between them. The CDR3 nucleotides are TGTGCCAGCAGCGAGCAGGAAGGACGGAGGGAAAAACTGTTTTTT. This sequence encodes CASSEQEGRREKLFF.

The chain's CDR3 is CAWGTENTGELFF. CDR3 in DNA: TGTGCCTGGGGGACAGAGAACACCGGGGAGCTGTTTTTT. The J gene is TRBJ2-2, the V gene TRBV30, with 7 positions matching TRBD1. Germline-derived CDR1 and CDR2 are GTSNPN and SVGIG (reference sequence). CDR3 length equals 13 residues. V gave up 5 bases and J gave up 1 base; unmatched junction bases: 1.

The chain has TRBV9 and TRBJ1-2; 8 bases line up with TRBD1. Germline V gives CDR1 SGDLS, CDR2 YYNGEE. J gave up 7 bases and V 7 bases, and 3 bases lay outside the gene matches. The CDR3 loop spans 11 amino acids. CDR3 in amino acids: CASLGTGGYTF. The CDR3 DNA follows: TGTGCCAGCCTTGGGACAGGTGGCTACACCTTC. Using reference TRBV9 and TRBJ1-2 for the parts outside the CDR3, the full variable domain is DSGVTQTPKHLITATGQRVTLRCSPRSGDLSVYWYQQSLDQGLQFLIQYYNGEERAKGNILERFSAQQFPDLHSELNLSSLELGDSALYFCASLGTGGYTFGSGTRLTVV.

This rearrangement joins TRBV19 to TRBJ1-3; weak D call: TRBD1 (5 bases). The CDR3 consists of 16 residues. The germline V gene encodes CDR1 LNHDA and CDR2 SQIVND (reference sequence). Trimming cost V 6 bases and J 1 base, with 16 bases left between them. The CDR3 region is CASRETSGGSGNTIYF. Here the CDR3 DNA reads TGTGCCAGTAGGGAGACGAGCGGGGGATCTGGAAACACCATATATTTT.

In nucleotides, the CDR3 is TGCGCCAGCAGCTTGTCCCAATCAATATCGAGGGAGCAGTACTTC. It specifies CASSLSQSISREQYF. This rearrangement joins TRBV5-1 to TRBJ2-7; D unclear. Germline V gene data show CDR1 as SGHRS and CDR2 as YFSETQ. The V gene lost 1 base and the J gene lost 7 bases, with 18 bases spanning the gap. This CDR3 is 15 amino acids long.

This clone was detected only once. V usage is TRBV5-6 and J usage is TRBJ2-7, with 8 bases aligning to TRBD2. The germline V gene encodes CDR1 SGHDT and CDR2 YYEEEE. V dropped 4 bases and J dropped 2; count of bases not matched to a gene: 8. This CDR3 region has 15 residues. CDR3: CASSPPGGEPYEQYF. The CDR3 DNA sequence: TGTGCCAGCAGCCCCCCGGGGGGGGAGCCCTACGAGCAGTACTTC.

The chain links TRBV10-3 to TRBJ1-6, with D uncertain. Trimming shortened V by 2 bases and J by 9 bases, and 5 bases separated the two germline ends. The CDR3 covers 12 residues. Germline V gene sequence: CDR1 ENHRY, CDR2 SYGVKD. CDR3 sequence: CAISEGSSPLHF. The DNA of the CDR3 is TGTGCCATCAGTGAGGGGAGTTCACCCCTCCACTTT.

The rearrangement links TRBV2 to TRBJ1-6; TRBD1 matches 7 bases. The CDR3 runs 14 residues. Trimming removed 6 bases from V and 10 bases from J; junction bases left unmatched: 9. CDR1 and CDR2 from the germline V gene are SNHLY and FYNNEI. CDR3 in amino acids: CASSKTGLGSPLHF. The CDR3 DNA reads TGTGCCAGCAGCAAGACAGGGTTGGGGTCACCCCTCCACTTT.

The chain employs TRBV27 and TRBJ1-2; tentative D call: TRBD1 (5 bases). The germline V and J ends were trimmed by 2 bases and 2 bases, with 12 bases remaining between them. The CDR3 length is 15 residues. The germline V gene has CDR1 MNHEY and CDR2 SMNVEV (reference sequence). CDR3 in amino acids: CASSLNRAGNYGYTF. DNA for the CDR3: TGTGCCAGCAGTTTAAATCGGGCAGGGAACTATGGCTACACCTTC.